Presented here are 27 T cell receptor beta chains from one specimen sequenced in a study of blood T cell repertoires in COVID-19. Generated by immunoSEQ multiplex PCR, the TCRdb table keeps only in-frame clones and is missing some. The sample lists over 250,000 clones, 88% seen once, with roughly 10% in the top ten. Specimen: peripheral blood. These TCRs come from a woman aged 70-85 years with COVID-19, enrolled during active disease.

For the CDR3, the DNA is TGTGCCAGCACCCGGGAGGGCTTAGCGGGAGTGAATGAGCAGTTCTTC. Its translation is CASTREGLAGVNEQFF. The chain links TRBV28 to TRBJ2-1; 9 bases are a match to TRBD2. This CDR3 comprises 16 residues. Trimming at V came to 7 bases and at J to 7 bases, leaving 14 bases not matched to a gene. The germline gives CDR1 MDHEN, CDR2 SYDVKM. Looking up the rest from reference TRBV28 and TRBJ2-1 gives the full variable domain: DVKVTQSSRYLVKRTGEKVFLECVQDMDHENMFWYRQDPGLGLRLIYFSYDVKMKEKGDIPEGYSVSREKKERFSLILESASTNQTSMYLCASTREGLAGVNEQFFGPGTRLTVL.

The chain uses TRBV3-1 (or the pseudogene TRBV3-2) and TRBJ2-7; a weak D match, TRBD1 (6 bases). Trimming left V 0 bases short and J 0 bases short, with 12 bases between. The germline CDR1 and CDR2 sequences are LGHDT and YNNKEL (reference sequence). The CDR3 is 16 residues long. The CDR3 reads CASSQDGQGTSYEQYF. For the CDR3, the DNA is TGTGCCAGCAGCCAAGATGGGCAGGGGACCTCCTACGAGCAGTACTTC.

A single count supports this clone. J is TRBJ2-5 and V is TRBV6-5; 9 bases agree with TRBD1. V lost 11 bases and J lost 2; bases outside the gene matches: 6. This CDR3 is built from 13 residues. Germline V gene data show CDR1 as MNHEY and CDR2 as SVGAGI. The CDR3 loop is CAGNGTGQETQYF. The CDR3 nucleotides read TGTGCCGGTAACGGGACAGGGCAAGAGACCCAGTACTTC.

The gene calls are TRBV4-1 and TRBJ2-7; perhaps TRBD2 as D (5 bases). Germline V gene data show CDR1 as MGHRA and CDR2 as YSYEKL. The V end lost 1 base, the J end lost 1 base, and 14 bases lay between the germline ends. There are 16 residues in the CDR3. DNA for the CDR3: TGCGCCAGCAGCCAAGTCTCAGGTCGAGGGTCCTACGAGCAGTACTTC. This sequence encodes CASSQVSGRGSYEQYF.

The table lists this clone with a count of one. The J gene is TRBJ1-5, the V gene TRBV18; the match to TRBD1 covers 8 bases. Germline CDR1 KGHSH, CDR2 LQKENI. CDR3 length equals 15 residues. J lost 5 bases, V lost 6 bases, and 9 bases had no gene match. The CDR3 loop reads CASSRDRSLDQPQHF. The CDR3 DNA reads TGTGCCAGCTCCCGGGACAGGTCCTTAGATCAGCCCCAGCATTTT. The full variable domain, with the rest looked up from reference TRBV18 and TRBJ1-5, is NAGVMQNPRHLVRRRGQEARLRCSPMKGHSHVYWYRQLPEEGLKFMVYLQKENIIDESGMPKERFSAEFPKEGPSILRIQQVVRGDSAAYFCASSRDRSLDQPQHFGDGTRLSIL.

This chain connects TRBV10-3 to TRBJ2-3; 10 nucleotides agree with TRBD1. This CDR3 is 16 amino acids long. CDR1 ENHRY and CDR2 SYGVKD come from the germline V gene. V shed 4 bases and J 2 bases; nucleotides not matched to a gene: 6. Here the CDR3 reads CAISASTGGLTDTQYF. For the CDR3, the DNA is TGTGCCATCAGTGCTTCGACAGGGGGCCTCACAGATACGCAGTATTTT.

The CDR3 DNA reads as TGTGCCACCGCCCCGGACAGGGTTTCCTACGAGCAGTACTTC. Amino acid sequence: CATAPDRVSYEQYF. The chain recombines TRBV28 with TRBJ2-7, with 8 positions matching TRBD1. Trimming took 10 bases from V and 1 from J; bases not matched to a gene: 9. Per the germline V gene, CDR1 is MDHEN and CDR2 is SYDVKM. The CDR3 has 14 amino acids.

The chain employs TRBV10-3 and TRBJ1-5; 10 bases map to TRBD1. CDR1 is ENHRY, CDR2 SYGVKD, per germline. CDR3 size: 16 residues. V gave up 5 bases and J gave up 9 bases; unmatched junction bases: 13. The CDR3 nucleotides read TGTGCCATCAGTCGGGACAGGGGTGATAAGGCGAGGCCCCAGCATTTT. Translating gives CAISRDRGDKARPQHF.

The V call is TRBV4-3, the J call TRBJ1-4, with TRBD1 matching 7 bases. V shed 1 base, J shed 3 bases, and the junction held 2 bases outside the gene matches. The CDR3 has 15 amino acids. Germline loops: CDR1 LGHNA, CDR2 YSLEER. The CDR3 sequence: CASSQGDRANEKLFF. The CDR3 bases are TGCGCCAGCAGCCAAGGGGACAGAGCTAATGAAAAACTGTTTTTT.

The rearrangement uses TRBV7-8 and TRBJ2-7, with 8 bases lining up with TRBD1. Germline CDR1 and CDR2: SGHVS and FQNEAQ. V was clipped by 0 bases and J by 6 bases; unmatched bases: 7. The CDR3 spans 15 residues. The CDR3 nucleotides are TGTGCCAGCAGCTTAGCGGGGACAGGATCCCGCGAGCAGTACTTC. Its protein is CASSLAGTGSREQYF.

V gene TRBV6-5 combines with J gene TRBJ1-1, with D maybe TRBD1 (5 bases). Germline-derived CDR1 and CDR2 are MNHEY and SVGAGI. The CDR3 is 14 amino acids. Trimming shortened V by 2 bases and J by 3 bases, and 10 bases separated the two germline ends. Written as DNA, the CDR3 is TGTGCCAGCAGTTACCTAGACAGAGACACTGAAGCTTTCTTT. Residues: CASSYLDRDTEAFF.

J is TRBJ2-7 and V is TRBV5-5; D uncertain. Trimming stripped 2 bases from V and 2 bases from J, with 14 bases between. CDR3 length: 15 residues. Germline loops: CDR1 SGHKS, CDR2 YYEKEE (reference sequence). The CDR3 loop is CASSLTGSLTYEQYF. The CDR3 DNA reads as TGTGCCAGCAGCTTAACGGGTAGCCTTACCTACGAGCAGTACTTC.

Here the CDR3 reads CAIKQSGDYNEQFF. The CDR3 nucleotides are TGTGCCATCAAACAAAGCGGGGACTACAATGAGCAGTTCTTC. The J gene is TRBJ2-1, the V gene TRBV10-3, with TRBD2 identical over 7 bases. J lost 3 bases, V lost 7 bases, and 6 bases had no gene match. Germline CDR1 and CDR2: ENHRY and SYGVKD. The CDR3 spans 14 residues.

The chain uses TRBV5-4 and TRBJ1-3; no clear D gene. Germline V gene lookup returns CDR1 SGHNT and CDR2 YYREEE (reference sequence). CDR3 length: 14 amino acids. Trimming shortened V by 2 bases and J by 0 bases, and 6 bases separated the two germline ends. The CDR3 spells CASSLESSGNTIYF. CDR3 DNA: TGTGCCAGCAGCTTAGAGAGCTCTGGAAACACCATATATTTT.

V is TRBV19 and J is TRBJ2-7; the match to TRBD1 covers 8 bases. This CDR3 spans 12 amino acids. From germline, CDR1 is LNHDA and CDR2 SQIVND (reference sequence). After removal of 4 bases from V and 6 bases from J, the junction contained 2 bases not matched to a gene. DNA for the CDR3: TGTGCCAGTAGTAACGACAGGGGCGAGCAGTACTTC. It codes for CASSNDRGEQYF.

The chain links TRBV6-5 to TRBJ2-3, with a possible D match to TRBD2 (6 bases). The V and J ends lost 6 bases and 0 bases respectively, with 13 bases between them. The CDR3 spans 15 residues. In germline, CDR1 is MNHEY, CDR2 SVGAGI. DNA of the CDR3: TGTGCCAGCAGCGGGAGTCATGGTAGCACAGATACGCAGTATTTT. Protein product: CASSGSHGSTDTQYF.

The chain combines TRBV7-2 with TRBJ2-7; 7 bases match TRBD2. The CDR3 is 18 residues long. In germline, CDR1 is SGHTA, CDR2 FQGNSA. V lost 0 bases, J lost 2 bases, and 13 bases stayed unmatched. The CDR3 coding sequence is TGTGCCAGCAGCTTAGCGCTCGGGTCGCGGGAGAGGCCCTACGAGCAGTACTTC. Translation: CASSLALGSRERPYEQYF.

V gene TRBV14 combines with J gene TRBJ1-3; D not resolved. Germline lookup yields CDR1 SGHDN and CDR2 FVKESK. The CDR3 covers 14 residues. Trimming took 0 bases from V and 4 from J, leaving 7 bases between them. CDR3 DNA sequence: TGTGCCAGCAGCCAAGAGACATCAGGAAACACCATATATTTT. Its protein product is CASSQETSGNTIYF.

V is TRBV2 and J is TRBJ2-2, with D possibly being TRBD2 (5 bases). CDR1 SNHLY and CDR2 FYNNEI come from the germline V gene. CDR3 length equals 13 residues. V dropped 5 bases and J dropped 1 base, with 5 bases sitting between them. DNA for the CDR3: TGTGCCAGCAGTCGGGAGAACACCGGGGAGCTGTTTTTT. Translated, it gives CASSRENTGELFF.

V gene TRBV24-1 combines with J gene TRBJ1-5; possibly TRBD1 for D (5 bases). Germline loops: CDR1 KGHDR, CDR2 SFDVKD. This CDR3 is built from 13 residues. V was pared by 1 base and J by 12 bases, with 12 bases between. The CDR3 DNA is TGTGCCACCAGTGATTTTACAGGCCTCGTCCAGCATTTT. Protein: CATSDFTGLVQHF.

The rearrangement joins TRBV3-1 (or the pseudogene TRBV3-2) to TRBJ2-3; D perhaps matches TRBD2 (6 bases). The CDR3 is 14 amino acids. From germline, CDR1 is LGHDT and CDR2 YNNKEL (reference sequence). The germline V and J ends were trimmed by 0 bases and 4 bases, with 8 bases remaining between them. CDR3 in amino acids: CASSQDPGADTQYF. CDR3 sequence (DNA): TGTGCCAGCAGCCAAGACCCGGGGGCAGATACGCAGTATTTT.

The V gene is TRBV4-1, the J gene TRBJ2-5, with D possibly being TRBD1 (5 bases). The CDR3 loop spans 16 amino acids. Trimming cost V 4 bases and J 0 bases, with 15 bases left between them. CDR1 and CDR2 from the germline V gene are MGHRA and YSYEKL. The CDR3 protein is CASSPAQGRYQETQYF. CDR3 coding DNA: TGCGCCAGCAGCCCAGCCCAGGGCCGGTACCAAGAGACCCAGTACTTC.

The J gene is TRBJ2-3, the V gene TRBV19; 13 bases match TRBD2. The germline V gene has CDR1 LNHDA and CDR2 SQIVND (reference sequence). The CDR3 has 15 residues. With V trimmed by 9 bases and J by 4 bases, 7 bases remained unmatched. CDR3 in DNA: TGTGCCAGGGGGGTGGGACTAGCGGGACCAGATACGCAGTATTTT. Its protein is CARGVGLAGPDTQYF.

The chain joins TRBV2 to TRBJ1-1, with 9 positions matching TRBD1. The germline gives CDR1 SNHLY, CDR2 FYNNEI. The CDR3 is 13 residues long. V gave up 6 bases and J gave up 7 bases; unmatched junction bases: 6. CDR3 DNA: TGTGCCAGCAGCGGGACAGGGTGGGGTGAAGCTTTCTTT. Translated: CASSGTGWGEAFF. Filled out from reference TRBV2 and TRBJ1-1, the complete variable domain reads EPEVTQTPSHQVTQMGQEVILRCVPISNHLYFYWYRQILGQKVEFLVSFYNNEISEKSEIFDDQFSVERPDGSNFTLKIRSTKLEDSAMYFCASSGTGWGEAFFGQGTRLTVV.

The V and J genes are TRBV30 and TRBJ2-7, with TRBD1 matching over 7 bases. The CDR3 is made up of 13 amino acids. From germline, CDR1 is GTSNPN and CDR2 SVGIG (reference sequence). The junction had 4 bases not matched to a gene; V was cut back by 1 base and J by 4 bases. CDR3 sequence reads: CAWSGGQSYEQYF. The CDR3 coding sequence is TGTGCCTGGAGTGGGGGACAGAGTTACGAGCAGTACTTC.

This rearrangement joins TRBV30 to TRBJ1-2; TRBD1 agrees at 8 bases. The length of the CDR3 is 12 residues. The germline V gene has CDR1 GTSNPN and CDR2 SVGIG (reference sequence). V lost 2 bases, J lost 9 bases, and 5 bases stayed unmatched. The CDR3 loop reads CAWSFQGARYTF. In nucleotides, the CDR3 is TGTGCCTGGAGTTTTCAGGGGGCGCGCTACACCTTC.

In the case of this clone: The sample holds other DNA sequences that translate to the same CDR3. This chain uses TRBV29-1 with TRBJ1-1, with D possibly being TRBD1 (5 bases). This CDR3 comprises 12 residues. Per germline, CDR1 SQVTM and CDR2 ANQGSEA. V lost 5 bases and J lost 1, with 8 bases in between. This CDR3 is CSVLTGNTEAFF. The CDR3 DNA reads as TGCAGCGTTCTAACAGGGAACACTGAAGCTTTCTTT.